Shown below are 18 T cell receptor beta chains from a single sample sequenced in a study of lymphopenia after photon versus proton radiotherapy. Only in-frame clones appear in the TCRdb table, and some are missing; sequencing was by immunoSEQ multiplex PCR. Among 20,000 to 30,000 clones, 82% were seen once, and the ten largest hold less than 25%. The sample in question was peripheral blood, obtained from a patient treated with proton-based radiotherapy. The source is a woman aged 70 to 79 with pancreatic cancer.

The chain carries TRBV4-1 and TRBJ2-2; TRBD1 matches 7 bases. CDR3 length: 15 amino acids. Germline lookup yields CDR1 MGHRA and CDR2 YSYEKL. Trimming removed 1 base from V and 6 bases from J; junction bases left unmatched: 5. Written as DNA, the CDR3 is TGCGCCAGCAGCCAAGCCGACAGGGTCGCCGGGGAGCTGTTTTTT. Protein: CASSQADRVAGELFF.

V is TRBV28 and J is TRBJ1-2, with 10 bases lining up with TRBD1. Germline assignment: CDR1 MDHEN and CDR2 SYDVKM. V lost 2 bases and J lost 8; bases outside the gene matches: 5. The CDR3 runs 14 residues. This CDR3 is CASSLGTGVGGYTF. The CDR3 DNA is TGTGCCAGCAGTTTAGGGACAGGGGTTGGCGGCTACACCTTC.

The gene calls are TRBV27 and TRBJ2-7, with 12 bases that match TRBD2. Trimming took 5 bases from V and 2 from J; bases not matched to a gene: 4. The CDR3 is 15 amino acids. Germline V lookup: CDR1 MNHEY, CDR2 SMNVEV (reference sequence). The DNA of the CDR3 is TGTGCCAGCAGTGCTCCTAGCGGGGGGGCCTACGAGCAGTACTTC. Protein product: CASSAPSGGAYEQYF.

This clone was recorded only once. V usage is TRBV4-1 and J usage is TRBJ2-1; 11 bases map to TRBD2. The germline gives CDR1 MGHRA, CDR2 YSYEKL. The CDR3 loop spans 15 amino acids. With V trimmed by 3 bases and J by 7 bases, 5 bases remained unmatched. This CDR3 is CASSHASGRSNEQFF. In DNA, the CDR3 is TGCGCCAGCAGCCACGCTAGCGGGAGGTCTAATGAGCAGTTCTTC.

J is TRBJ2-3 and V is TRBV7-2; the match to TRBD2 covers 9 bases. After removal of 3 bases from V and 5 bases from J, the junction contained 3 bases not matched to a gene. The CDR3 sequence is 14 residues long. Germline V gene data show CDR1 as SGHTA and CDR2 as FQGNSA. CDR3 region: CASSFRTSEDTQYF. Here the CDR3 DNA reads TGTGCCAGCAGCTTCCGGACTAGCGAAGATACGCAGTATTTT.

This clone has just a few counts. The rearrangement joins TRBV28 to TRBJ1-1; TRBD1 might be the D (5 bases). Germline values: CDR1 MDHEN, CDR2 SYDVKM. V was shortened by 7 bases and J by 10 bases, with 13 bases between the two germline ends. The CDR3 loop spans 11 amino acids. CDR3 sequence: CASKYRQRAFF. The CDR3 DNA is TGTGCCAGCAAGTACAGGCAGCGAGCTTTCTTT.

The V and J genes are TRBV9 and TRBJ1-3, with a weak D call TRBD1 (6 bases). Germline V gene sequence: CDR1 SGDLS, CDR2 YYNGEE. The ends were cut back, 1 base at V and 0 bases at J, with 11 bases in the middle. CDR3 length: 16 amino acids. The CDR3 bases are TGTGCCAGCAGCGTACTCCTAGGGGGCTCTGGAAACACCATATATTTT. This encodes CASSVLLGGSGNTIYF.

This sequence joins TRBV27 and TRBJ2-1; D remains unclear. The ends were cut back, 3 bases at V and 0 bases at J, with 6 bases in the middle. The CDR3 extends over 14 amino acids. Germline-derived CDR1 and CDR2 are MNHEY and SMNVEV (reference sequence). CDR3 loop: CASSFESSYNEQFF. The CDR3 DNA is TGTGCCAGCAGTTTTGAGAGCTCCTACAATGAGCAGTTCTTC.

By share of the sample, this clone is medium-sized. The V gene is TRBV28, the J gene TRBJ2-1, with 12 positions matching TRBD2. The CDR3 runs 15 residues. Germline trimming cut 8 bases from V and 5 bases from J; bases unmatched to any gene: 7. Germline CDR1 and CDR2: MDHEN and SYDVKM. The CDR3 loop is CASAATSGSHNEQFF. In DNA form, the CDR3 reads TGTGCCAGCGCTGCGACTAGCGGGAGTCACAATGAGCAGTTCTTC.

This clone appeared a single time. The J gene is TRBJ2-1, the V gene TRBV21-1; the table names TRBD2, a call not compared with the DNA. TRBV21-1 is assigned pseudogene status. This CDR3 is 19 amino acids long. CDR3 sequence reads: CASSRKYLRGRGSYNEQFF. In nucleotides, the CDR3 is TGTGCCAGCAGCAGGAAATACCTCCGCGGGAGGGGCTCCTACAATGAGCAGTTCTTC.

The chain recombines TRBV27 with TRBJ1-5; D remains ambiguous. CDR1 and CDR2 from the germline V gene are MNHEY and SMNVEV (reference sequence). Trimming took off 5 bases at V and 7 bases at J, with 9 bases between the two ends. This CDR3 is built from 12 residues. For the CDR3, the DNA is TGTGCCAGCAGTCAGAACAGCCAGCCCCAGCATTTT. Amino acids: CASSQNSQPQHF.

The J gene is TRBJ2-7, the V gene TRBV20-1; no reliable D call. Trimming shortened V by 3 bases and J by 5 bases, and 8 bases separated the two germline ends. The CDR3 has 11 residues. Germline assignment: CDR1 DFQATT and CDR2 SNEGSKA (reference sequence). The chain's CDR3 is CSASARDEQYF. DNA for the CDR3: TGCAGTGCTAGCGCCCGGGACGAGCAGTACTTC.

This chain joins TRBV5-1 and TRBJ2-2, with D perhaps TRBD1 or TRBD2 (5 bases each). This CDR3 is built from 14 residues. In germline, CDR1 is SGHRS, CDR2 YFSETQ. With 4 bases removed from V and 7 bases from J, the gap between germline ends came to 14 bases. CDR3 residues: CASSPDGAGGELFF. The CDR3 DNA reads TGCGCCAGCAGCCCGGACGGGGCGGGCGGGGAGCTGTTTTTT.

The chain combines TRBV11-2 with TRBJ2-5; no reliable D call. Trimming stripped 3 bases from V and 2 bases from J, with 10 bases between. Per germline, CDR1 SGHAT and CDR2 FQNNGV. The CDR3 is 14 amino acids. CDR3 sequence reads: CASSFRLGQETQYF. The CDR3 DNA reads as TGTGCCAGCAGCTTCAGACTGGGGCAAGAGACCCAGTACTTC.

This sequence joins TRBV10-3 and TRBJ2-2; a possible D gene is TRBD1 (5 bases). The germline gives CDR1 ENHRY, CDR2 SYGVKD. The CDR3 sequence is 16 residues long. With 2 bases removed from V and 1 base from J, the gap between germline ends came to 11 bases. CDR3 nucleotide sequence: TGTGCCATCAGTGAGCTCCCAGGGAAGAACACCGGGGAGCTGTTTTTT. Its translation: CAISELPGKNTGELFF.

The chain uses TRBV7-9 and TRBJ2-7; no clear D gene. Germline assignment: CDR1 SEHNR and CDR2 FQNEAQ (reference sequence). This CDR3 spans 13 amino acids. Trimming cost V 2 bases and J 3 bases, with 8 bases left between them. The CDR3 protein is CASSLLGGYEQYF. CDR3 DNA sequence: TGTGCCAGCAGCTTATTGGGTGGCTACGAGCAGTACTTC. Full variable domain (remainder filled in from reference TRBV7-9 and TRBJ2-7): DTGVSQNPRHKITKRGQNVTFRCDPISEHNRLYWYRQTLGQGPEFLTYFQNEAQLEKSRLLSDRFSAERPKGSFSTLEIQRTEQGDSAMYLCASSLLGGYEQYFGPGTRLTVT.

The chain combines TRBV11-2 with TRBJ2-2; D remains unclear. The CDR3 extends over 14 amino acids. Germline V gene lookup returns CDR1 SGHAT and CDR2 FQNNGV. Trimming cost V 5 bases and J 7 bases, with 14 bases left between them. This CDR3 reads CASSRAGSGGELFF. CDR3 coding DNA: TGTGCCAGCAGCCGCGCCGGTTCAGGCGGGGAGCTGTTTTTT. Variable domain in full (rest from reference TRBV11-2 and TRBJ2-2): EAGVAQSPRYKIIEKRQSVAFWCNPISGHATLYWYQQILGQGPKLLIQFQNNGVVDDSQLPKDRFSAERLKGVDSTLKIQPAKLEDSAVYLCASSRAGSGGELFFGEGSRLTVL.

The chain recombines TRBV7-2 with TRBJ1-4, with D hard to call. The length of the CDR3 is 14 residues. Germline CDR1 is SGHTA and CDR2 is FQGNSA. The V end lost 7 bases, the J end lost 8 bases, and 17 bases lay between the germline ends. CDR3 in amino acids: CASTDRATGEKLFF. The CDR3 DNA reads TGTGCCAGCACCGACCGGGCGACGGGGGAAAAACTGTTTTTT.